This T cell receptor (beta chain) derives from a study of T cell responses to AZD1222 COVID-19 vaccine. This CDR3 is built from 14 residues. Germline CDR1 MNHEY, CDR2 SVGEGT. Deletions cut 2 bases from V and 6 bases from J, with 11 bases between. To note about this clone: The antigen remains unidentified.

Sequencing used immunoSEQ multiplex PCR; TCRdb keeps in-frame clones, though not all of them. The profile covers fewer than 150,000 clones, with approximately 88% appearing a single time and less than 6% taken by the ten largest. The study, taken as a whole, reports: Across the whole spike, CD4 TCRs peaked at regions 160-218 and 743-854. At study baseline, merely over 5 AZD1222 recipients were seropositive.

The specimen comprised peripheral blood, sampled on day 0 of AZD1222 vaccination. This sequence originates from an adult in good health. This chain joins TRBV6-2 or TRBV6-3 and TRBJ2-1; D is perhaps TRBD2 (5 bases). The CDR3 DNA is TGTGCCAGCAGTTACGTTGGGGAGAGCAATGAGCAGTTCTTC. Its protein product is CASSYVGESNEQFF.